A single sample is the source of the 5 T cell receptor beta chains below, sequenced in a study of T cell responses to AZD1222 COVID-19 vaccine. The protocol was immunoSEQ multiplex PCR, while the TCRdb copy is restricted to in-frame clones and leaves out a portion. The sample lists about 180,000 clones; almost 90% were seen once. Specimen: peripheral blood, collected on day 0 of AZD1222 vaccination. The source of these receptors is an adult in good health.

The gene calls are TRBV28 and TRBJ1-5; D might be TRBD1 (5 bases). From germline, CDR1 is MDHEN and CDR2 SYDVKM. This CDR3 region has 13 residues. V lost 9 bases and J 0 bases, leaving 9 bases between the germline ends. The CDR3 sequence is CASRDSSNQPQHF. DNA of the CDR3: TGTGCCAGTCGCGACAGTAGCAATCAGCCCCAGCATTTT.

CDR3 DNA: TGTGCCAGCAGCGAGACGGGACAGGGGGTAGGGGAGCAGTACTTC. Its protein product is CASSETGQGVGEQYF. The chain uses TRBV5-6 and TRBJ2-7; 11 bases map to TRBD1. The CDR3 is made up of 15 amino acids. Germline V CDR1 and CDR2: SGHDT, YYEEEE. The V gene end was trimmed by 4 bases and the J gene end by 7 bases; junction bases not matched to a gene: 10.

This clone has only one observation. The rearrangement joins TRBV11-2 to TRBJ2-7; 7 bases map to TRBD2. With 1 base clipped from V and 4 bases from J, the junction kept 4 bases outside the gene matches. This CDR3 region has 14 residues. Germline V lookup: CDR1 SGHAT, CDR2 FQNNGV. The CDR3 region has the DNA TGTGCCAGCAGCTTAGGCGGGGGAGAGTACGAGCAGTACTTC. Its translation is CASSLGGGEYEQYF.

The chain employs TRBV6-6 and TRBJ2-1; D gene unclear. The V and J ends lost 4 bases and 8 bases respectively, with 9 bases between them. The CDR3 is 12 amino acids. The germline CDR1 and CDR2 sequences are MNHNY and SVGAGI (reference sequence). The CDR3 loop is CASSSPRYEQFF. The DNA of the CDR3 is TGTGCCAGCAGTTCCCCGAGGTATGAGCAGTTCTTC.

The chain is built from TRBV13 and TRBJ2-1, with TRBD2 matching over 11 bases. Germline CDR1 reads PRHDT; CDR2 reads FYEKMQ (reference sequence). The CDR3 sequence is 17 residues long. J lost 8 bases, V lost 5 bases, and 14 bases had no gene match. The CDR3 protein is CASSPGVAGGPLHEQFF. In nucleotides, the CDR3 is TGTGCCAGCAGCCCAGGGGTAGCGGGAGGGCCTCTCCATGAGCAGTTCTTC.